This passage covers 15 T cell receptor beta chains from one sample sequenced in a study of T cell responses to AZD1222 COVID-19 vaccine. This table comes from immunoSEQ multiplex PCR, and its TCRdb copy is limited to in-frame clones, with some not included. This table has roughly 150,000 clones, almost 95% appearing once. Here the sequenced sample was peripheral blood, taken on day 0 of AZD1222 vaccination. The receptors were sampled from an adult in good health.

This clone appeared a single time. The rearrangement links TRBV3-1 (or the pseudogene TRBV3-2) to TRBJ2-4; D might be TRBD1 (6 bases). Trimming shortened V by 1 base and J by 3 bases, and 7 bases separated the two germline ends. CDR1 is LGHDT, CDR2 YNNKEL, per germline (reference sequence). The CDR3 extends over 14 amino acids. The CDR3 DNA follows: TGTGCCAGCAGCCAAGGGGGACACAAAAACATTCAGTACTTC. Translating it yields CASSQGGHKNIQYF.

In its sample, this clone was seen once. The V and J genes are TRBV7-3 and TRBJ2-1; 9 bases are a match to TRBD2. V shed 4 bases, J shed 8 bases, and the junction held 15 bases outside the gene matches. The CDR3 length is 17 residues. CDR1 is SGHTA, CDR2 FQGTGA, per germline. CDR3 loop: CASSSIRLAGRTHEQFF. CDR3 sequence (DNA): TGTGCCAGCAGCTCCATCCGCCTAGCGGGGCGAACCCATGAGCAGTTCTTC.

This chain links TRBV6-5 with TRBJ1-1; D is unresolved. This CDR3 has 14 amino acids. Trimming stripped 2 bases from V and 4 bases from J, with 11 bases between. The germline gives CDR1 MNHEY, CDR2 SVGAGI. The CDR3 sequence: CASSYLTSGTEAFF. CDR3 sequence (DNA): TGTGCCAGCAGTTACCTAACGTCGGGCACTGAAGCTTTCTTT.

V is TRBV3-1 (or the pseudogene TRBV3-2) and J is TRBJ2-2; 9 bases map to TRBD2. J gave up 2 bases and V 4 bases, and 11 bases lay outside the gene matches. This CDR3 region has 18 residues. Looked up from germline, CDR1 is LGHDT and CDR2 is YNNKEL (reference sequence). The DNA for the CDR3 is TGTGCCAGCAGCCTCACCAGTAGCGGGGGCCTCAACACCGGGGAGCTGTTTTTT. Amino acids: CASSLTSSGGLNTGELFF.

V usage is TRBV5-6 and J usage is TRBJ1-4; D not certain. The V end was cut by 0 bases, the J end by 8 bases, with 11 bases between. Germline values: CDR1 SGHDT, CDR2 YYEEEE. The CDR3 contains 14 residues. The CDR3: CASSLVLGSEKLFF. The CDR3 DNA is TGTGCCAGCAGCTTGGTTCTGGGGAGCGAAAAACTGTTTTTT.

The CDR3: CASSRNQVGSNQPQHF. CDR3 in DNA: TGTGCCAGCAGCAGAAATCAAGTAGGCAGCAATCAGCCCCAGCATTTT. This chain joins TRBV7-2 and TRBJ1-5; D gene ambiguous. CDR1 SGHTA and CDR2 FQGNSA come from the germline V gene. The V gene lost 5 bases and the J gene lost 1 base, with 15 bases spanning the gap. The CDR3 is made up of 16 amino acids.

V usage is TRBV27 and J usage is TRBJ2-1; D possibly uses TRBD1 or TRBD2 (6 bases each). Germline CDR1 is MNHEY and CDR2 is SMNVEV (reference sequence). Trimming stripped 0 bases from V and 0 bases from J, with 15 bases between. There are 18 residues in the CDR3. In DNA form, the CDR3 reads TGTGCCAGCAGTTTATCGCCTGGGGGGCCCAGCTCCTACAATGAGCAGTTCTTC. Protein sequence: CASSLSPGGPSSYNEQFF.

The chain recombines TRBV14 with TRBJ2-5; the D is unclear. The CDR3 runs to 11 residues. CDR1 and CDR2 from the germline V gene are SGHDN and FVKESK. The V gene lost 1 base and the J gene lost 6 bases, with 3 bases spanning the gap. CDR3 sequence (DNA): TGTGCCAGCAGCCAAGCCCAGACCCAGTACTTC. The encoded protein is CASSQAQTQYF. The full variable domain, in which reference TRBV14 and TRBJ2-5 provide the parts outside the CDR3, is EAGVTQFPSHSVIEKGQTVTLRCDPISGHDNLYWYRRVMGKEIKFLLHFVKESKQDESGMPNNRFLAERTGGTYSTLKVQPAELEDSGVYFCASSQAQTQYFGPGTRLLVL.

This sequence joins TRBV12-3 or TRBV12-4 and TRBJ2-2, with D unresolved. V gave up 1 base and J gave up 6 bases, with 6 bases separating them. The CDR3 runs to 13 residues. The CDR3 here is CASSLGMSGELFF. Here the CDR3 DNA reads TGTGCCAGCAGTTTAGGGATGTCCGGGGAGCTGTTTTTT.

V usage is TRBV2 and J usage is TRBJ2-5, with TRBD1 as a possible D gene (5 bases). The J call is doubtful: the DNA matches TRBJ2-7 better. Per the germline V gene, CDR1 is SNHLY and CDR2 is FYNNEI. The CDR3 is 12 residues long. The CDR3: CASSDRAYEQYF. In DNA, the CDR3 is TGTGCCAGCAGTGACAGGGCCTACGAGCAGTACTTC.

This clone came up once. CDR3 amino acids: CASSLGLAGGEQFF. CDR3 sequence (DNA): TGTGCCAGCAGCTTAGGGCTAGCGGGTGGTGAGCAGTTCTTC. The chain recombines TRBV7-7 with TRBJ2-1; 8 positions match TRBD2. Germline trimming cut 1 base from V and 9 bases from J; bases unmatched to any gene: 5. The CDR3 spans 14 residues. The germline V gene has CDR1 SSHAT and CDR2 FNYEAQ (reference sequence).

This chain connects TRBV7-9 to TRBJ2-7; D is perhaps TRBD1 (5 bases). Germline V gives CDR1 SEHNR, CDR2 FQNEAQ (reference sequence). The CDR3 sequence is 16 residues long. The germline V and J ends were trimmed by 1 base and 1 base, with 14 bases remaining between them. The CDR3 loop is CASSLGAGLKSYEQYF. In nucleotides, the CDR3 is TGTGCCAGCAGCTTAGGGGCAGGGCTTAAATCCTACGAGCAGTACTTC.

This chain uses TRBV24-1 with TRBJ2-2; D perhaps matches TRBD2 (6 bases). Germline V gene lookup returns CDR1 KGHDR and CDR2 SFDVKD. V was shortened by 9 bases and J by 6 bases, with 19 bases between the two germline ends. This CDR3 contains 15 residues. CDR3 in DNA: TGTGCCACCCGCCGGTCGCAAAGCGGGTCCGGGGAGCTGTTTTTT. It translates to CATRRSQSGSGELFF.

The V and J genes are TRBV2 and TRBJ2-3; 8 bases agree with TRBD2. V lost 10 bases to trimming and J lost 3 bases; unmatched junction nucleotides: 9. The CDR3 runs 14 residues. Germline values: CDR1 SNHLY, CDR2 FYNNEI. CDR3 in DNA: TGTGCCACCCAAGCGGGAGAGGTGACAGATACGCAGTATTTT. This translates into CATQAGEVTDTQYF.

This clone has only a few counts. The rearrangement joins TRBV18 to TRBJ1-5, with no clear D. CDR1 KGHSH and CDR2 LQKENI come from the germline V gene. The CDR3 is 13 amino acids. V was cut by 2 bases and J by 5 bases, with 7 bases left in between. The CDR3 nucleotides read TGTGCCAGCTCACCAATGAGTGATCAGCCCCAGCATTTT. As protein: CASSPMSDQPQHF.